This T cell receptor beta chain was sequenced in a study of post-analysis software for immune sequencing data. Whole-study results and caveats: About 5 TRBV segments occurring more often in patients than controls included TRBV5-6, TRBV5-1 and TRBV20-1.

Presence of unique molecular identifiers characterized the TCR beta cDNA libraries. MiXCR, run by TCRdb on the PCR reads, gives a single entry per CDR3 protein. The table shows 350,000 to 500,000 distinct CDR3 sequences, with over 30% occurring only once. There are 16 residues in the CDR3. Germline V gene sequence: CDR1 MNHNY, CDR2 SVGAGI (reference sequence). V was shortened by 3 bases and J by 1 base, with 13 bases between the two germline ends. A remark on this clonotype: Antigen: not known.

This receptor was taken from a girl aged 2-10 years with multiple sclerosis. V is TRBV6-6 and J is TRBJ1-5; possible D gene TRBD1, 5 bases. Sequencing used blood. Written as DNA, the CDR3 is TGTGCCAGCAGTTATCCCCGGGGCTTAAGCAATCAGCCCCAGCATTTT. Its protein product is CASSYPRGLSNQPQHF.